A single sample is the source of the 14 T cell receptor beta chains below, sequenced in a study of tumor-infiltrating lymphocytes in primary liver carcinoma. cDNA specific to TCR beta was made from 450 to 650 ng of total RNA, with a constant-region primer employed for priming. Investigators got TCR beta libraries out of three nested multiplex PCR rounds, done with slightly modified ARM-PCR. TRBV1-TRBV30 forward primers paired with a C-beta reverse primer drove the first two PCR rounds, about 9 cycles each. TCRdb reanalysed the multiplex PCR reads using MiXCR and keeps one entry per CDR3 protein. Counted here are tens of thousands of distinct CDR3 sequences, approximately 74% occurring once; the ten biggest clones make up less than 45%. Unsorted bulk tissue (roughly 18-32 mg) underwent RNA and DNA co-extraction. Material for sequencing was liver tumor tissue from sampling region 4. Subset given: tumor region T4, right-lateral pole. The source of these receptors is a middle-aged man with primary liver carcinoma and hepatitis B virus infection.

The chain employs TRBV4-2 and TRBJ2-5, with D perhaps TRBD1 (6 bases). Trimming took 0 bases from V and 5 from J, leaving 16 bases between them. Germline V CDR1 and CDR2: LGHNA, YNFKEQ. This CDR3 comprises 16 residues. The CDR3: CASSQDGTRGHETQYF. As DNA, the CDR3 is TGTGCCAGCAGCCAAGACGGGACAAGGGGCCATGAGACCCAGTACTTC.

This clonotype was observed a handful of times. Sequence at one end of the junction differs from germline and may be a read error. V is TRBV11-2 and J is TRBJ2-2, with a possible D match to TRBD1 (5 bases). The CDR3 covers 13 residues. Germline lookup yields CDR1 SGHAT and CDR2 FQNNGV. CDR3 DNA sequence: TGTGCTAGCAGCTTGATGGACACAGGGGAGCTGTTTTTT. Translated: CASSLMDTGELFF.

Details on this clonotype: A much larger clone differs by one base, so this may be a read error. The gene calls are TRBV28 and TRBJ2-1; D is unclear. The CDR3 is 12 amino acids. Germline V gene sequence: CDR1 MDHEN, CDR2 SYDVKM. CDR3 amino acids: CTSSQLNNEQFF. CDR3 sequence (DNA): TGTACCAGCTCCCAGCTGAACAATGAGCAGTTCTTC.

Turning to this clonotype: Relative to the germline gene, one junction end is altered; a read error may explain this. The genes are TRBV5-1 and TRBJ1-1; possible D gene TRBD1, 6 bases. The CDR3 length is 15 residues. Per the germline V gene, CDR1 is SGHRS and CDR2 is YFSETQ. This CDR3 reads CASSSGHVGSTEDFF. CDR3 DNA sequence: TGCGCCAGCAGCTCGGGACATGTTGGGTCCACTGAAGATTTCTTT.

The chain combines TRBV11-2 with TRBJ2-7, with D possibly TRBD1 on 6 matching bases. CDR1 SGHAT and CDR2 FQNNGV come from the germline V gene. The V gene lost 11 bases and the J gene lost 5 bases, with 28 bases spanning the gap. This CDR3 is 16 amino acids long. The CDR3 coding sequence is TGTGCCGGTAGCTTCATACAGGGCGCCATACATAACGAGCAGTACTTC. As protein: CAGSFIQGAIHNEQYF.

In the case of this clonotype: This may be a read error, as it is one base from a much larger clone. The chain joins TRBV28 to TRBJ2-1, with D maybe TRBD2 (6 bases). V lost 7 bases and J lost 3, with 16 bases in between. The CDR3 contains 15 residues. The germline CDR1 and CDR2 sequences are MDHEN and SYDVKM. CDR3 sequence: CASNLGSGFYNEQFF. CDR3 in DNA: TGTGCCAGCAACCTCGGGAGCGGATTCTACAATGAGCAGTTCTTC.

Note on this clonotype: This may arise from a read error, as a much more abundant clone is one base away. The V gene is TRBV4-2, the J gene TRBJ2-5; 8 positions match TRBD2. Germline CDR1 reads LGHNA; CDR2 reads YNFKEQ. CDR3 length: 16 residues. The DNA for the CDR3 is TGTGCCGGCAGCCAAGCGTCTAGCGGGTTTCAAGAGACCCAGTACTTC. Translation: CAGSQASSGFQETQYF.

This clonotype was seen ten or more times. One end of the junction is discordant with germline, which a read error may explain. The chain links TRBV6-5 to TRBJ1-1; tentatively, D is TRBD1 (6 bases). Germline-derived CDR1 and CDR2 are MNHEY and SVGAGI. The CDR3 spans 13 residues. CDR3 nucleotides: TGTGCCAGCAGTTACAATGGGGGCACTGAAACTTTCTTT. Its protein is CASSYNGGTETFF.

As regards this clonotype: This may be a read error: a much more frequent sequence differs by one nucleotide. V usage is TRBV11-2 and J usage is TRBJ2-3; 8 bases align to TRBD2. Germline CDR1 SGHAT, CDR2 FQNNGV. CDR3 length: 15 residues. The CDR3 protein is CASRLDAGGTDTQYF. CDR3 nucleotides: TGTGCCAGCAGACTAGACGCGGGAGGCACAGATACCCAGTATTTT.

A word on this clonotype: This clone may be a read error of a much larger clone one base away. This chain uses TRBV29-1 with TRBJ2-2, with 8 bases aligning to TRBD1. Germline V CDR1 and CDR2: SQVTM, ANQGSEA. The CDR3 has 16 amino acids. In DNA, the CDR3 is TGCAGCGTTGAAGGGTTGGACAGGGTGGGCACCGGGGAGCTGTGTTTT. Translation gives CSVEGLDRVGTGELCF.

In regard to this clonotype: A read error may account for a junction end that differs from germline. The V and J genes are TRBV10-2 and TRBJ2-4; no clear D gene. The CDR3 is 17 amino acids. The V gene's germline CDR1 is WSHSY and CDR2 SAAADI. Here the CDR3 reads CASSEWSGFFGKNIQYF. The DNA of the CDR3 is TGCGCTAGCAGTGAGTGGTCTGGGTTTTTTGGCAAAAACATTCAGTACTTC.

Of note for this clonotype: One junction end does not reproduce the germline sequence, and a read error may be involved. The chain carries TRBV6-1 and TRBJ2-2, with D possibly being TRBD2 (5 bases). Germline values: CDR1 MNHNS, CDR2 SASEGT. This CDR3 is 15 amino acids long. The CDR3 region has the DNA TGTGCTAGCAGTAATGGGTCCGGAGGCACCGGGGAGCTGTTTTTT. This sequence encodes CASSNGSGGTGELFF.

Details on this clonotype: The junction departs from germline at one end; a sequencing error may be responsible. V usage is TRBV4-1 and J usage is TRBJ2-7; no clear D gene. The CDR3 covers 13 residues. Germline lookup yields CDR1 MGHRA and CDR2 YSYEKL. CDR3 region: CSSIPGRWYEQYF. The CDR3 DNA reads as TGTTCCAGTATCCCGGGCCGTTGGTACGAGCAGTACTTC.

Concerning this clonotype: Sequence at one end of the junction differs from germline and may be a read error. The V gene is TRBV11-2, the J gene TRBJ2-1, with 9 bases identical to TRBD2. Per the germline V gene, CDR1 is SGHAT and CDR2 is FQNNGV. This CDR3 is 16 amino acids long. For the CDR3, the DNA is TGTGCCAGCGACTTAGAGCTCCTAGCGGGGATGAATGAGCAATTCTTC. This translates into CASDLELLAGMNEQFF. The variable domain in full, completed from reference TRBV11-2 and TRBJ2-1, reads EAGVAQSPRYKIIEKRQSVAFWCNPISGHATLYWYQQILGQGPKLLIQFQNNGVVDDSQLPKDRFSAERLKGVDSTLKIQPAKLEDSAVYLCASDLELLAGMNEQFFGPGTRLTVL.